The rows below give T cell receptor beta chains drawn from one sample of a study of CD8 T cells in Susac syndrome. TCRdb used MiXCR to reprocess the immunoSEQ multiplex PCR reads, holding one entry per CDR3 protein. Seen here are some 96,000 distinct CDR3 sequences, about 95% observed once, and the top ten hold 0.3%. Sequenced material: CD8+ T cells from PBMCs. The receptors come from a human donor with Susac syndrome. Each CDR3 is given with its conserved first and last residue. The D gene is left open where the match is weak. The listing skips clone size in some rows; elsewhere it reads once, few, many or a size class.

V	size	D	J	DNA	CDR3
TRBV29-1	-	-	TRBJ1-2	TGCAGCGTTGATTCGGGGACCTATGGCTACACCTTC	CSVDSGTYGYTF
TRBV18	-	TRBD1	TRBJ1-2	TGTGCCAGCTCACCGGGACAGGGAGGCAACTATGGCTACACCTTC	CASSPGQGGNYGYTF
TRBV6-5	once	TRBD2	TRBJ2-1	TGTGCCAGCAGTCTAGGGACTAGCGGTAGGAATGAGCAGTTCTTC	CASSLGTSGRNEQFF
TRBV29-1	-	-	TRBJ1-2	TGCAGCGTTGATAGGCCGGGAAACACTTATGACTACACCTTC	CSVDRPGNTYDYTF
TRBV25-1	-	TRBD1	TRBJ2-7	TGTGCCAGCAGCCAGACAGGGTGGTCCTACGAGCAGTACTTC	CASSQTGWSYEQYF
TRBV18	-	-	TRBJ1-4	TGTGCCAGCTCACCGAATCGACAAGCGAATGAAAAACTGTTTTTT	CASSPNRQANEKLFF
TRBV12-3/TRBV12-4	-	-	TRBJ2-3	TGTGCCAGCAGTGTATCAGGGAGACCTGCGACAGATACGCAGTATTTT	CASSVSGRPATDTQYF
TRBV4-1	-	TRBD2	TRBJ2-2	TGCGCCAGCAAACGGGAGGGATCATGGAACACCGGGGAGCTGTTTTTT	CASKREGSWNTGELFF
TRBV20-1	-	-	TRBJ2-7	TGCAGTGCCCGACGGAAAAGTTCCTACGAGCAGTACTTC	CSARRKSSYEQYF
TRBV4-1	-	-	TRBJ2-3	TGCGCCAGCAGCCGACCGACGGATACGCAGTATTTT	CASSRPTDTQYF
TRBV5-1	-	-	TRBJ2-7	TGCGCCAGCAGCTTGGAGGGAGTGAGGGAGCAGTACTTC	CASSLEGVREQYF
TRBV4-2	-	-	TRBJ2-3	TGTGCCAGCAGCCAAGTGCTCGACAACACAGATACGCAGTATTTT	CASSQVLDNTDTQYF
TRBV11-2	-	-	TRBJ2-2	TGTGCCAGCAGCCCAGGGGATTACGGGGAGCTGTTTTTT	CASSPGDYGELFF
TRBV6-5	-	TRBD2	TRBJ2-5	TGTGCCAGCAGTTACTCGATCGGACTAGCGGGAAAAGAGACCCAGTACTTC	CASSYSIGLAGKETQYF
TRBV2	-	-	TRBJ1-5	TGTGCCAGCCAGAGGGGAGGGCAGCCCCAGCATTTT	CASQRGGQPQHF
TRBV29-1	-	-	TRBJ1-1	TGCAGCGTTGTGATGAACACTGAAGCTTTCTTT	CSVVMNTEAFF
TRBV18	-	TRBD2	TRBJ2-1	TGTGCCAGCTCACCCGCGACTAGCGGGGGTCGGGAGCAGTTCTTC	CASSPATSGGREQFF
TRBV6-6	-	-	TRBJ2-1	TGTGCCAGCAGAGCAACCGGGACATATTACAATGAGCAGTTCTTC	CASRATGTYYNEQFF
TRBV5-1	-	TRBD2	TRBJ2-7	TGCGCCAGCAGCTTGGAGGGGACTAGCTACTACGAGCAGTACTTC	CASSLEGTSYYEQYF
TRBV6-5	once	TRBD2	TRBJ2-1	TGTGCCAGCAGTTACTCCCCACTAGCGGGGGGAACCTACAATGAGCAGTTCTTC	CASSYSPLAGGTYNEQFF
TRBV9	-	TRBD2	TRBJ2-7	TGTGCCAGCGGACCAGCGGGGGCCGCCTACGAGCAGTACTTC	CASGPAGAAYEQYF
TRBV20-1	-	TRBD2	TRBJ2-3	TGCAGTGCTAGTGACGAGCGGGGGGCACTACTCACAGATACGCAGTATTTT	CSASDERGALLTDTQYF
TRBV7-9	-	-	TRBJ1-1	TGTGCCAGCAGGAGGGAGGGGACCGAAGCTTTCTTT	CASRREGTEAFF
TRBV4-1	-	TRBD2	TRBJ2-5	TGCGCCAGCAGGAGGACACTAGCGGATTGGACCCAGTACTTC	CASRRTLADWTQYF